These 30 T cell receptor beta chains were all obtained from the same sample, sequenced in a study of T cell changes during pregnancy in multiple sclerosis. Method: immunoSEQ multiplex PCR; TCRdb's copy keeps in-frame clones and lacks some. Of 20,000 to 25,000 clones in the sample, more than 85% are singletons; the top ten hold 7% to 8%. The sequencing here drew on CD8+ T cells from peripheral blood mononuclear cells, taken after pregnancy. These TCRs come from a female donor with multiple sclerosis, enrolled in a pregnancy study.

In nucleotides, the CDR3 is TGCGCCAGCAGTGAACCGGGAGAAGAGACCCAGTACTTC. This encodes CASSEPGEETQYF. This rearrangement joins TRBV10-1 to TRBJ2-5; D perhaps matches TRBD2 (6 bases). V was trimmed by 3 bases and J by 3 bases, leaving 8 bases between them. Germline V gene sequence: CDR1 WNHNN, CDR2 SYGVQD (reference sequence). This CDR3 is 13 amino acids long.

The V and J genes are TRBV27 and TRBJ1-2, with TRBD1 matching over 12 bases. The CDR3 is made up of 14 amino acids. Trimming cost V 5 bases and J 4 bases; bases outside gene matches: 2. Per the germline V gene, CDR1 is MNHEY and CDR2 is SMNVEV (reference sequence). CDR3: CASSAGQGAYGYTF. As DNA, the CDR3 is TGTGCCAGCAGTGCGGGACAGGGGGCCTATGGCTACACCTTC.

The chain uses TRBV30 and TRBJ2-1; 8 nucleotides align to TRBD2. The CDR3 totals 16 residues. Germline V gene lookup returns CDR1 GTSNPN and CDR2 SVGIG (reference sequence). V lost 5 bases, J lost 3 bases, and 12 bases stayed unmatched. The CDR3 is CAWSLSGTRRYNEQFF. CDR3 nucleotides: TGTGCCTGGTCACTATCCGGGACTAGACGCTACAATGAGCAGTTCTTC.

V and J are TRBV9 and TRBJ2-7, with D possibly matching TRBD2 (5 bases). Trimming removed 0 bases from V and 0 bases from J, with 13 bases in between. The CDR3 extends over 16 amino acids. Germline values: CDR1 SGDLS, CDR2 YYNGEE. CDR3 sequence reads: CASSVDGGGSSYEQYF. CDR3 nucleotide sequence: TGTGCCAGCAGCGTAGATGGAGGAGGATCCTCCTACGAGCAGTACTTC.

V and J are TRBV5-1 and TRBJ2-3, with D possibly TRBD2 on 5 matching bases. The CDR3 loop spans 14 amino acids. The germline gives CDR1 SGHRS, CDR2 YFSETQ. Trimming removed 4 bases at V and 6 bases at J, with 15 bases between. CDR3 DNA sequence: TGCGCCAGCAGCGGGAGTAGTACTTTTGATACGCAGTATTTT. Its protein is CASSGSSTFDTQYF.

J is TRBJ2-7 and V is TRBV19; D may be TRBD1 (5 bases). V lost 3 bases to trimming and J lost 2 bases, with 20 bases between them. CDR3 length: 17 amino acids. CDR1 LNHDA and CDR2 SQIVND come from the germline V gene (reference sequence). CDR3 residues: CASSITLGAELTYEQYF. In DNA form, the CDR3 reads TGTGCCAGTAGTATCACCTTAGGGGCAGAGCTAACCTACGAGCAGTACTTC.

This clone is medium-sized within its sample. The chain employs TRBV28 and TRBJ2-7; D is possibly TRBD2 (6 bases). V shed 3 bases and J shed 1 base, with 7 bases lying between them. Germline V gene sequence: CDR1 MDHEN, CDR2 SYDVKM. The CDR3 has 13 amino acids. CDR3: CASSLEGSYEQYF. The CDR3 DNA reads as TGTGCCAGCAGTTTGGAGGGGTCCTACGAGCAGTACTTC.

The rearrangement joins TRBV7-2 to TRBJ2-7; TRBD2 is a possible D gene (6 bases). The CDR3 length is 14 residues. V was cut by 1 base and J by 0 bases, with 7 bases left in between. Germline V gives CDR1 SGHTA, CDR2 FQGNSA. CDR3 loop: CASSLGRGSYEQYF. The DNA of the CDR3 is TGTGCCAGCAGCTTAGGGAGGGGCTCCTACGAGCAGTACTTC. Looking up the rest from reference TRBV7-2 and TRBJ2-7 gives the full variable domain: GAGVSQSPSNKVTEKGKDVELRCDPISGHTALYWYRQSLGQGLEFLIYFQGNSAPDKSGLPSDRFSAERTGGSVSTLTIQRTQQEDSAVYLCASSLGRGSYEQYFGPGTRLTVT.

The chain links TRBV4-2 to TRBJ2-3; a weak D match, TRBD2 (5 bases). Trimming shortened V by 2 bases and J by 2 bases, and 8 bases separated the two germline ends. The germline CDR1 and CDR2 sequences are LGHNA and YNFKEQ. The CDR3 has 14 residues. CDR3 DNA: TGTGCCAGCAGCCAAAAGAGGGTCACAGATACGCAGTATTTT. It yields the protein CASSQKRVTDTQYF.

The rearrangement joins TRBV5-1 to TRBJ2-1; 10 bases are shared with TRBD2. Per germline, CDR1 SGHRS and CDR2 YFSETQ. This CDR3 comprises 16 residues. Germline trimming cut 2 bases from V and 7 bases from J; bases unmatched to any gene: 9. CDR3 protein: CASSFLELAGLNEQFF. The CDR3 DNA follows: TGCGCCAGCAGCTTCTTAGAACTAGCGGGATTAAATGAGCAGTTCTTC. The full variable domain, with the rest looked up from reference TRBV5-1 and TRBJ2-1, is KAGVTQTPRYLIKTRGQQVTLSCSPISGHRSVSWYQQTPGQGLQFLFEYFSETQRNKGNFPGRFSGRQFSNSRSEMNVSTLELGDSALYLCASSFLELAGLNEQFFGPGTRLTVL.

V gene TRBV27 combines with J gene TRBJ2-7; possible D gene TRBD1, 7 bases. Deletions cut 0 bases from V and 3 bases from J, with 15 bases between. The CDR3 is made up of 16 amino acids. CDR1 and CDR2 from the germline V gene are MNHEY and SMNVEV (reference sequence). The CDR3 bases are TGTGCCAGCAGTTTATCTGGGGGGACAGCAAGCTACGAGCAGTACTTC. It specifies CASSLSGGTASYEQYF.

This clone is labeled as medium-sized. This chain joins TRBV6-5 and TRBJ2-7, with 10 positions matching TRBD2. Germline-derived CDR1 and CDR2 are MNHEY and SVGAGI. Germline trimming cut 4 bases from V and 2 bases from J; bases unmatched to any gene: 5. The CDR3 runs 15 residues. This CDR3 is CASSSRTSGAYEQYF. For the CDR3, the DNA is TGTGCCAGCAGTTCCCGGACTAGCGGAGCCTACGAGCAGTACTTC.

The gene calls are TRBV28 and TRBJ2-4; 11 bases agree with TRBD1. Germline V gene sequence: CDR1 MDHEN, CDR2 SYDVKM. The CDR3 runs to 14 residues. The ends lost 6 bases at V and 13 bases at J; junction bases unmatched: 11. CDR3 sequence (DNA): TGTGCCAGCAGCCCTCCCGGGACAGGGGGGTCGCAGTACTTC. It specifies CASSPPGTGGSQYF.

CDR3 sequence reads: CASSLGWAGYGYTF. CDR3 coding DNA: TGTGCCAGCAGCTTGGGTTGGGCGGGCTATGGCTACACCTTC. The chain combines TRBV5-4 with TRBJ1-2; D is undetermined. Germline V lookup: CDR1 SGHNT, CDR2 YYREEE (reference sequence). Trimming took 0 bases from V and 4 from J, leaving 10 bases between them. The CDR3 sequence is 14 residues long.

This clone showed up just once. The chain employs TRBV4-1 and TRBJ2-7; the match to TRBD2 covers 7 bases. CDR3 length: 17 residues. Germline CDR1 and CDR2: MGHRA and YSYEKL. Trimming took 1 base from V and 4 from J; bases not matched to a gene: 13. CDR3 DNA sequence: TGCGCCAGCAGCCAAGGTTATCAGGAGACTAGCTCTTACGAGCAGTACTTC. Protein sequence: CASSQGYQETSSYEQYF.

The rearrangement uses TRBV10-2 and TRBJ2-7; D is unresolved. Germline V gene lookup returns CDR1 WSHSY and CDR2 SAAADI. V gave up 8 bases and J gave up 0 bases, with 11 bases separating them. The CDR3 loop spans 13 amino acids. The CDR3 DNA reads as TGCGCCAGCTGGAGCTGGCACTCCTACGAGCAGTACTTC. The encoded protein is CASWSWHSYEQYF.

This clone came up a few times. CDR3 nucleotide sequence: TGTGCCAGCTGCCCATCGCGGGGGGAAAAACTGTTTTTT. Translated: CASCPSRGEKLFF. The chain has TRBV2 and TRBJ1-4; tentative D call: TRBD1 (5 bases). Germline loops: CDR1 SNHLY, CDR2 FYNNEI. The CDR3 is made up of 13 amino acids. Between the trimmed V and J ends, which lost 8 bases and 8 bases, there was a span of 15 bases. Drawing the rest from reference TRBV2 and TRBJ1-4, the complete variable domain is EPEVTQTPSHQVTQMGQEVILRCVPISNHLYFYWYRQILGQKVEFLVSFYNNEISEKSEIFDDQFSVERPDGSNFTLKIRSTKLEDSAMYFCASCPSRGEKLFFGSGTQLSVL.

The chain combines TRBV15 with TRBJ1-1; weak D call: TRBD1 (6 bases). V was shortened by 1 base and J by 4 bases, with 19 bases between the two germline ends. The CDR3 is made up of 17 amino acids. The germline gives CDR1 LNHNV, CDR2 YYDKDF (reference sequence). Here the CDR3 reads CATSRGIRRGAGTEAFF. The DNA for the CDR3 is TGTGCCACCAGCAGAGGCATTCGGCGGGGGGCCGGCACTGAAGCTTTCTTT.

The CDR3 DNA reads TGTGCCAGCAGCTTAGAGGTGACTAGCGGGAATACGCAGTATTTT. This sequence encodes CASSLEVTSGNTQYF. V is TRBV7-2 and J is TRBJ2-3; 11 nucleotides line up with TRBD2. V was clipped by 1 base and J by 7 bases; unmatched bases: 4. The CDR3 has 15 amino acids. Germline V gene lookup returns CDR1 SGHTA and CDR2 FQGNSA. The full variable domain, in which reference TRBV7-2 and TRBJ2-3 provide the parts outside the CDR3, is GAGVSQSPSNKVTEKGKDVELRCDPISGHTALYWYRQSLGQGLEFLIYFQGNSAPDKSGLPSDRFSAERTGGSVSTLTIQRTQQEDSAVYLCASSLEVTSGNTQYFGPGTRLTVL.

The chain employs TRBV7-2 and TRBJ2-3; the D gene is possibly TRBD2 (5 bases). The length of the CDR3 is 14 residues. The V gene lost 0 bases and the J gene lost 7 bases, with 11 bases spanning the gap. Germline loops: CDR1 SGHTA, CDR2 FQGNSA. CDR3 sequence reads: CASSLAPSGYTQYF. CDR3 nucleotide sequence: TGTGCCAGCAGCTTAGCCCCCAGCGGATATACGCAGTATTTT.

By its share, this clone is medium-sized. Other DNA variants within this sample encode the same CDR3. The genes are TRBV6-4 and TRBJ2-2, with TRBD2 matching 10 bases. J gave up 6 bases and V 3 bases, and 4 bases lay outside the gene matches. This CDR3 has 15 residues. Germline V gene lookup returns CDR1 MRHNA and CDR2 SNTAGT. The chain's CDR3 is CASSEAAGGPGELFF. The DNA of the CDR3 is TGTGCCAGCAGTGAAGCAGCGGGAGGGCCCGGGGAGCTGTTTTTT.

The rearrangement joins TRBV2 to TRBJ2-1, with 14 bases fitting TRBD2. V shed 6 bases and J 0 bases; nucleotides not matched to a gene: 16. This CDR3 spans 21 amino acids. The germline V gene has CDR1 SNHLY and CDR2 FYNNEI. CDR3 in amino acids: CASRGPGLAGEGQGSYNEQFF. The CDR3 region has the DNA TGTGCCAGCAGGGGTCCGGGACTAGCGGGAGAGGGTCAAGGCTCCTACAATGAGCAGTTCTTC.

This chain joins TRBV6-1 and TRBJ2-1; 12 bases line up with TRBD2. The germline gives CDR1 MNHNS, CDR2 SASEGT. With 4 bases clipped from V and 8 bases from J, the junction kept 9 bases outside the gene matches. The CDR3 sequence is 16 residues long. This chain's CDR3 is CASSGFLAGGPHEQFF. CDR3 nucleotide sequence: TGTGCCAGCAGTGGATTCCTAGCGGGAGGGCCCCATGAGCAGTTCTTC.

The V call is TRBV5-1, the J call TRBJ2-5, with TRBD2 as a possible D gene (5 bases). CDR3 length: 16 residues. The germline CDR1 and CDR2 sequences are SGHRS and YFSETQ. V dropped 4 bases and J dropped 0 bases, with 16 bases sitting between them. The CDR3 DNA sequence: TGCGCCAGCAGCGTGATAGCGAGAGGGTACCAAGAGACCCAGTACTTC. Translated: CASSVIARGYQETQYF.

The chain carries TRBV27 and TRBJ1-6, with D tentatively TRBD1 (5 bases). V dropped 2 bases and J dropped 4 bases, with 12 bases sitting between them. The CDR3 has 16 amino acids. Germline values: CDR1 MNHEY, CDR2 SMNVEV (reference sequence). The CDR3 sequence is CASSLGSPGYNSPLHF. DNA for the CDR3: TGTGCCAGCAGTTTAGGGTCCCCAGGGTATAATTCACCCCTCCACTTT.

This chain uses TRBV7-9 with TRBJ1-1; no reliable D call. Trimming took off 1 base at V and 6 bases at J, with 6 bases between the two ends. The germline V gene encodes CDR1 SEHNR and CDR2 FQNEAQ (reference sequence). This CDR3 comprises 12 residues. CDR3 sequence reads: CASSLESSEAFF. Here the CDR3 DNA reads TGTGCCAGCAGCTTAGAGAGCTCTGAAGCTTTCTTT.

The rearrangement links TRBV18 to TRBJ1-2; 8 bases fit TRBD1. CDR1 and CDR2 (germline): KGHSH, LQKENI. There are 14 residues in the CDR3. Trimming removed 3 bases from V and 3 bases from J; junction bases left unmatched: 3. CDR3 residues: CASSPDRAHYGYTF. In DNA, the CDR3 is TGTGCCAGCTCACCGGACAGGGCCCACTATGGCTACACCTTC.

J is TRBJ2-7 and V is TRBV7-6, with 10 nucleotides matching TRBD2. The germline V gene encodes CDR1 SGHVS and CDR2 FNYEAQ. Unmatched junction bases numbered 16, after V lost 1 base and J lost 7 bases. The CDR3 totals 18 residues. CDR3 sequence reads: CASSLDSRSGRVWREQYF. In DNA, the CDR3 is TGTGCCAGCAGCTTAGACTCTCGCAGCGGGAGGGTTTGGCGGGAGCAGTACTTC.

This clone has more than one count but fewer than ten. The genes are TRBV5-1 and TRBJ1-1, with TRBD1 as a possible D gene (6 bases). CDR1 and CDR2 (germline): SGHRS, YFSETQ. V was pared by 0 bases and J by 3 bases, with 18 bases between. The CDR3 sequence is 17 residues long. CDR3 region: CASSLGTDGFLDTEAFF. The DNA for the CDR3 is TGCGCCAGCAGCTTGGGGACAGACGGGTTTTTAGACACTGAAGCTTTCTTT. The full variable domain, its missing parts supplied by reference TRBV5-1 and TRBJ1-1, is KAGVTQTPRYLIKTRGQQVTLSCSPISGHRSVSWYQQTPGQGLQFLFEYFSETQRNKGNFPGRFSGRQFSNSRSEMNVSTLELGDSALYLCASSLGTDGFLDTEAFFGQGTRLTVV.

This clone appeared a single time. DNA for the CDR3: TGTGCCAGCAGCTTACAGGGGGGCGAGCAGTACTTC. It yields the protein CASSLQGGEQYF. This sequence joins TRBV7-3 and TRBJ2-7; D possibly corresponds to TRBD1 (7 bases). The CDR3 length is 12 residues. Germline CDR1 SGHTA, CDR2 FQGTGA. V lost 2 bases and J lost 6, with 8 bases in between.